The 32 T cell receptor beta chains below all came from one sample that was sequenced in a study of T-cell reconstitution after alpha-beta-depleted transplantation in children. A TCRbeta library incorporating unique molecular identifiers was prepared. MiXCR was run by TCRdb on the PCR reads, yielding one entry per CDR3 protein. The sample shows about 440,000 distinct CDR3 sequences, 43% of them seen only once. This specimen was PBMCs, taken before TCRalphabeta/CD19-depleted stem cell transplant. These receptors all come from a girl between 2 and 10 years old with aplastic anemia, due to receive a stem cell transplant.

This clonotype was observed many times. The V gene is TRBV5-1, the J gene TRBJ2-7, with D possibly matching TRBD2 (7 bases). Germline V CDR1 and CDR2: SGHRS, YFSETQ. Trimming removed 4 bases at V and 3 bases at J, with 11 bases between. CDR3 length: 13 amino acids. CDR3 in DNA: TGCGCCAGCAGCCCGGGGGGCTACTACGAGCAGTACTTC. Translating gives CASSPGGYYEQYF.

This chain joins TRBV7-9 and TRBJ2-2; no reliable D call. There are 14 residues in the CDR3. The germline V gene encodes CDR1 SEHNR and CDR2 FQNEAQ (reference sequence). For the CDR3, the DNA is TGTGCGAACAGCCCCCGGGCGAACACCGGGGAGCTGTTTTTT. Translating it yields CANSPRANTGELFF.

The chain links TRBV7-2 to TRBJ2-1; no clear D gene. Germline loops: CDR1 SGHTA, CDR2 FQGNSA. Trimming removed 1 base at V and 5 bases at J, with 9 bases between. The CDR3 is made up of 14 amino acids. The CDR3 DNA follows: TGTGCCAGCAGCTTAGAGCGAATCAACAATGAGCAGTTCTTC. Translating it yields CASSLERINNEQFF.

This clonotype occurred many times. V gene TRBV12-3 or TRBV12-4 combines with J gene TRBJ1-4, with no clear D. Trimming cost V 3 bases and J 0 bases, with 8 bases left between them. The CDR3 spans 15 residues. The CDR3 DNA reads as TGTGCCAGCAGTTTTAGGGTCCCAACTAATGAAAAACTGTTTTTT. Translation: CASSFRVPTNEKLFF.

This clonotype appeared many times. The chain has TRBV12-3 or TRBV12-4 and TRBJ2-1; TRBD2 aligns across 8 bases. This CDR3 region has 14 residues. Losses at the gene ends were 3 bases for V and 9 bases for J; bases not matched to a gene: 7. CDR3 DNA: TGTGCCAGCAGTTTCACGGGAGGGCGGGGTGAGCAGTTCTTC. As protein: CASSFTGGRGEQFF.

This clonotype came up a few times. The rearrangement uses TRBV12-3 or TRBV12-4 and TRBJ1-1, with D uncertain. This CDR3 has 13 amino acids. Trimming shortened V by 3 bases and J by 9 bases, and 14 bases separated the two germline ends. The CDR3 coding sequence is TGTGCCAGCAGTTTGAGGTCCCCAAGGAAAGCTTTCTTT. It codes for CASSLRSPRKAFF.

Here the CDR3 reads CAWSSGQIAKNIQYF. In nucleotides, the CDR3 is TGTGCCTGGAGTTCCGGCCAAATAGCCAAAAACATTCAGTACTTC. The rearrangement links TRBV30 to TRBJ2-4, with D unresolved. Looked up from germline, CDR1 is GTSNPN and CDR2 is SVGIG (reference sequence). The CDR3 is 15 residues long. The V and J ends lost 2 bases and 0 bases respectively, with 11 bases between them.

The gene calls are TRBV6-6 and TRBJ2-2; TRBD1 might be the D (5 bases). Germline CDR1 reads MNHNY; CDR2 reads SVGAGI (reference sequence). This CDR3 has 11 residues. V was shortened by 7 bases and J by 9 bases, with 9 bases between the two germline ends. CDR3 coding DNA: TGTGCCAGCAATCAGGGCCGGGAGCTGTTTTTT. As protein: CASNQGRELFF.

This chain uses TRBV7-9 with TRBJ2-3; weak D call: TRBD2 (5 bases). Deletions cut 6 bases from V and 3 bases from J, with 13 bases between. Germline CDR1 and CDR2: SEHNR and FQNEAQ (reference sequence). There are 14 residues in the CDR3. CDR3 sequence: CASSPGLETDTQYF. CDR3 DNA sequence: TGTGCCAGCAGTCCCGGACTGGAGACAGATACGCAGTATTTT.

This clonotype was counted a single time. This rearrangement joins TRBV20-1 to TRBJ1-1; TRBD1 matches 10 bases. V shed 1 base, J shed 6 bases, and the junction held 5 bases outside the gene matches. The germline gives CDR1 DFQATT, CDR2 SNEGSKA (reference sequence). The CDR3 runs to 14 residues. CDR3 loop: CSARGLGTGAEAFF. In DNA, the CDR3 is TGCAGTGCTAGAGGTTTAGGGACAGGGGCTGAAGCTTTCTTT.

V gene TRBV15 combines with J gene TRBJ1-4, with D possibly being TRBD1 (5 bases). V lost 5 bases to trimming and J lost 0 bases, with 10 bases between them. CDR3 length: 15 residues. CDR1 and CDR2 from the germline V gene are LNHNV and YYDKDF (reference sequence). The CDR3 bases are TGTGCCACCAGCCATCAGACAGCAACTAATGAAAAACTGTTTTTT. Its protein product is CATSHQTATNEKLFF.

The table lists this clonotype with a few counts. CDR3 amino acids: CASSFRTGQETQYF. CDR3 nucleotides: TGTGCCAGCAGTTTCCGGACAGGACAAGAGACCCAGTACTTC. This chain connects TRBV6-5 to TRBJ2-5, with 7 bases matching TRBD1. Per the germline V gene, CDR1 is MNHEY and CDR2 is SVGAGI. Trimming took 4 bases from V and 2 from J; bases not matched to a gene: 4. CDR3 length: 14 residues.

The chain is built from TRBV7-2 and TRBJ2-7; 10 nucleotides match TRBD2. The V and J ends lost 5 bases and 3 bases, in that order; junction bases with no gene match: 10. The CDR3 has 16 residues. In germline, CDR1 is SGHTA, CDR2 FQGNSA. The CDR3 coding sequence is TGTGCCAGCAGCCAGACTCTAGCGGGAGTAATCTACGAGCAGTACTTC. Translation gives CASSQTLAGVIYEQYF. The complete variable domain, with remaining parts taken from reference TRBV7-2 and TRBJ2-7, reads GAGVSQSPSNKVTEKGKDVELRCDPISGHTALYWYRQSLGQGLEFLIYFQGNSAPDKSGLPSDRFSAERTGGSVSTLTIQRTQQEDSAVYLCASSQTLAGVIYEQYFGPGTRLTVT.

A single count supports this clonotype. This sequence joins TRBV29-1 and TRBJ2-7; D is possibly TRBD2 (5 bases). Between the trimmed V and J ends, which lost 7 bases and 0 bases, there was a span of 7 bases. CDR3 length equals 11 residues. Per germline, CDR1 SQVTM and CDR2 ANQGSEA. In nucleotides, the CDR3 is TGCAGCGGTAGCGTCTCCTACGAGCAGTACTTC. Its translation: CSGSVSYEQYF.

This chain connects TRBV20-1 to TRBJ2-1; 7 bases match TRBD2. Germline values: CDR1 DFQATT, CDR2 SNEGSKA (reference sequence). This CDR3 is built from 15 residues. The CDR3 DNA sequence: TGCAGGCCAGGGACGGCGGGAGTTCGCGACAATGAGCAGTTCTTC. It codes for CRPGTAGVRDNEQFF.

V is TRBV20-1 and J is TRBJ2-7; 11 nucleotides match TRBD2. The length of the CDR3 is 15 residues. J lost 2 bases, V lost 2 bases, and 5 bases had no gene match. Germline V gives CDR1 DFQATT, CDR2 SNEGSKA (reference sequence). The CDR3 sequence is CSARILAGETYEQYF. As DNA, the CDR3 is TGCAGTGCTAGAATACTAGCGGGGGAGACCTACGAGCAGTACTTC.

The chain employs TRBV7-6 and TRBJ1-5; possibly TRBD1 for D (5 bases). Germline V gene sequence: CDR1 SGHVS, CDR2 FNYEAQ. This CDR3 is 16 amino acids long. The ends were cut back, 1 base at V and 0 bases at J, with 10 bases in the middle. This CDR3 is CASSLVGGYSNQPQHF. The CDR3 DNA is TGTGCCAGCAGCTTAGTTGGGGGGTATAGCAATCAGCCCCAGCATTTT.

The chain carries TRBV4-1 and TRBJ2-5; TRBD1 matches 10 bases. V dropped 2 bases and J dropped 4; count of bases not matched to a gene: 10. Germline values: CDR1 MGHRA, CDR2 YSYEKL. The length of the CDR3 is 17 residues. The chain's CDR3 is CASSQILTGGEGETQYF. Written as DNA, the CDR3 is TGCGCCAGCAGCCAAATACTGACAGGGGGCGAGGGAGAGACCCAGTACTTC.

This sequence joins TRBV20-1 and TRBJ1-5, with a weak D call TRBD1 (6 bases). This CDR3 contains 13 residues. Germline V gene lookup returns CDR1 DFQATT and CDR2 SNEGSKA (reference sequence). V lost 3 bases, J lost 5 bases, and 11 bases lay in between. The CDR3 DNA reads TGCAGTGCTAGGGGGGGCCCCCATCAGCCCCAGCATTTT. Its translation: CSARGGPHQPQHF.

The gene calls are TRBV9 and TRBJ2-6; D remains ambiguous. Germline V gene data show CDR1 as SGDLS and CDR2 as YYNGEE. The ends were cut back, 1 base at V and 0 bases at J, with 17 bases in the middle. The CDR3 consists of 19 residues. The CDR3 region is CASSVSLGRMISGANVLTF. The CDR3 nucleotides are TGTGCCAGCAGCGTATCATTAGGACGGATGATCTCTGGGGCCAACGTCCTGACTTTC.

The J gene is TRBJ2-1, the V gene TRBV29-1; TRBD2 agrees at 10 bases. This CDR3 region has 14 residues. CDR1 and CDR2 from the germline V gene are SQVTM and ANQGSEA. The V gene end was trimmed by 2 bases and the J gene end by 2 bases; junction bases not matched to a gene: 0. The CDR3 reads CSVESGRAYNEQFF. CDR3 coding DNA: TGCAGCGTTGAAAGCGGGAGGGCCTACAATGAGCAGTTCTTC.

This clonotype was recorded a few times. This chain connects TRBV28 to TRBJ2-2, with 9 nucleotides matching TRBD1. The CDR3 is 16 amino acids. Germline V gives CDR1 MDHEN, CDR2 SYDVKM. J gave up 4 bases and V 7 bases, and 10 bases lay outside the gene matches. The CDR3 nucleotides are TGTGCCAGCACCCCCCGGACAGGGGCCACCACCGGGGAGCTGTTTTTT. This encodes CASTPRTGATTGELFF.

This clonotype was detected only once. V usage is TRBV7-2 and J usage is TRBJ2-3; D perhaps matches TRBD2 (5 bases). Trimming cost V 5 bases and J 12 bases, with 12 bases left between them. CDR3 size: 11 residues. Germline V CDR1 and CDR2: SGHTA, FQGNSA. The CDR3 nucleotides read TGTGCCAGCAGCGCAACCACGGGACAGTATTTT. This gives the protein CASSATTGQYF.

This clonotype occurred many times. This chain connects TRBV29-1 to TRBJ2-7; no firm D call. This CDR3 comprises 16 residues. V was shortened by 1 base and J by 2 bases, with 18 bases between the two germline ends. CDR1 and CDR2 from the germline V gene are SQVTM and ANQGSEA. CDR3 sequence reads: CSVEASASVHPYEQYF. As DNA, the CDR3 is TGCAGCGTTGAAGCATCGGCCAGCGTTCATCCCTACGAGCAGTACTTC.

This clonotype showed up just a few times. The chain is built from TRBV5-1 and TRBJ2-5; D unclear. This CDR3 is 13 amino acids long. The germline gives CDR1 SGHRS, CDR2 YFSETQ. The V and J ends lost 5 bases and 4 bases respectively, with 12 bases between them. The CDR3 loop is CASRVDPGETQYF. CDR3 DNA sequence: TGCGCCAGCAGGGTTGACCCGGGAGAGACCCAGTACTTC.

This clonotype was observed a few times. The rearrangement links TRBV11-2 to TRBJ2-1; a weak D match, TRBD2 (5 bases). V lost 5 bases and J 2 bases, leaving 13 bases between the germline ends. There are 15 residues in the CDR3. Germline lookup yields CDR1 SGHAT and CDR2 FQNNGV. The CDR3 sequence: CASSNNSGTYNEQFF. DNA for the CDR3: TGTGCCAGCAGCAATAATTCCGGGACCTACAATGAGCAGTTCTTC.

This clonotype showed up many times. The J gene is TRBJ2-1, the V gene TRBV12-3 or TRBV12-4, with D hard to call. V was pared by 3 bases and J by 0 bases, with 18 bases between. The CDR3 loop spans 18 amino acids. CDR3 DNA: TGTGCCAGCAGTTTCGAGGCCGGTCTAGGGCTCTCCTACAATGAGCAGTTCTTC. Amino acids: CASSFEAGLGLSYNEQFF.

In this sample, this clonotype turned up many times. The chain combines TRBV3-1 with TRBJ2-7, with D possibly being TRBD2 (6 bases). Trimming left V 2 bases short and J 5 bases short, with 19 bases between. CDR3 length: 16 residues. CDR1 LGHDT and CDR2 YNNKEL come from the germline V gene (reference sequence). The CDR3 nucleotides read TGTGCCAGCAGCCAAAGGTCGGGAGTGGGGTTTAACGAGCAGTACTTC. Translated, it gives CASSQRSGVGFNEQYF.

The chain links TRBV3-1 to TRBJ2-7, with 7 positions matching TRBD1. The length of the CDR3 is 15 residues. In germline, CDR1 is LGHDT, CDR2 YNNKEL (reference sequence). The J segment lost 6 bases and the V segment lost 0 bases, leaving 8 bases of the junction unmatched. CDR3 amino acids: CASSQDYRGLGEQYF. The CDR3, as DNA: TGTGCCAGCAGCCAAGATTACAGGGGTCTTGGCGAGCAGTACTTC.

This chain connects TRBV7-9 to TRBJ2-1; D is unclear. The V and J ends lost 6 bases and 7 bases respectively, with 13 bases between them. The germline CDR1 and CDR2 sequences are SEHNR and FQNEAQ (reference sequence). The CDR3 is 13 residues long. CDR3 loop: CASSSEALNEQFF. The CDR3 coding sequence is TGTGCCAGCAGTTCCGAAGCTCTTAATGAGCAGTTCTTC.

The chain is built from TRBV29-1 and TRBJ1-2, with D perhaps TRBD1 (5 bases). With 8 bases removed from V and 5 bases from J, the gap between germline ends came to 12 bases. CDR3 size: 11 residues. Germline V lookup: CDR1 SQVTM, CDR2 ANQGSEA. The CDR3 region is CSTLDIYGYTF. CDR3 coding DNA: TGCAGCACCTTGGACATTTATGGCTACACCTTC.

The rearrangement joins TRBV4-1 to TRBJ2-3; tentatively, D is TRBD1 or TRBD2 (5 bases each). Germline V CDR1 and CDR2: MGHRA, YSYEKL. V lost 2 bases and J lost 4, with 13 bases in between. The CDR3 runs 15 residues. This chain's CDR3 is CASSQIWDGADTQYF. The CDR3 DNA follows: TGCGCCAGCAGCCAAATCTGGGACGGCGCAGATACGCAGTATTTT.